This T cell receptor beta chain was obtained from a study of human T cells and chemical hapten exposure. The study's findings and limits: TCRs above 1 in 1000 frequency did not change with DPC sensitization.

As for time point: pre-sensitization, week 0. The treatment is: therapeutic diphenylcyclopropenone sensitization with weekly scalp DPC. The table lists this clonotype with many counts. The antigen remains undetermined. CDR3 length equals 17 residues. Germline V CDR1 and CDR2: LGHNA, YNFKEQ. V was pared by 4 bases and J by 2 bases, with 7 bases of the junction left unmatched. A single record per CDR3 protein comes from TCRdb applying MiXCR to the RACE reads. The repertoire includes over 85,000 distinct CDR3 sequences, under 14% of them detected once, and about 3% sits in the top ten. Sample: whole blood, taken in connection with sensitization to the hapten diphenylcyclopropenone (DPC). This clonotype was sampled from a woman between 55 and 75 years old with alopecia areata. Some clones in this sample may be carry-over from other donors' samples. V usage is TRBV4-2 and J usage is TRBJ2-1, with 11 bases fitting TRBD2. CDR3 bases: TGTGCCAGCAGCCGAGTCCCACTAGCGGGGGCCTACAATGAGCAGTTCTTC. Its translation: CASSRVPLAGAYNEQFF.